Listed below are T cell receptor beta chains from one sample, sequenced in a study of cytomegalovirus exposure and HLA in healthy donors. This table comes from immunoSEQ multiplex PCR, and its TCRdb copy is limited to in-frame clones, with some not included. Of some 210,000 clones in the sample, around 73% are singletons; the top ten hold roughly 2.1%. Sequences were obtained from PBMCs. These receptors were taken from a woman aged 25 to 39 in good health and CMV-seropositive. Both conserved end residues are trimmed from each CDR3. Fields, in order: V gene, J gene, CDR3 protein.

V gene: TRBV7-7
J gene: TRBJ2-1
CDR3 protein: ASSLGGGGYNEQF

V gene: TRBV7-2
J gene: TRBJ2-1
CDR3 protein: ASSPRGDEQF

V gene: TRBV27
J gene: TRBJ1-1
CDR3 protein: ASSPRGLTAEAF

V gene: TRBV10-3
J gene: TRBJ2-5
CDR3 protein: ANSGGPQETQY

V gene: TRBV6-1
J gene: TRBJ2-5
CDR3 protein: ASSRSLGDQETQY

V gene: TRBV28
J gene: TRBJ2-7
CDR3 protein: ASSVIWGAGTSGEQY

V gene: TRBV18
J gene: TRBJ1-5
CDR3 protein: ASSGGGNQPQH

V gene: TRBV28
J gene: TRBJ1-2
CDR3 protein: ATQTGNYGYT

V gene: TRBV4-3
J gene: TRBJ1-2
CDR3 protein: ASSQVPRGGYT

V gene: TRBV10-3
J gene: TRBJ2-1
CDR3 protein: ATEGGGSSYNEQF

V gene: TRBV28
J gene: TRBJ1-5
CDR3 protein: AGKQGASNQPQH

V gene: TRBV18
J gene: TRBJ2-7
CDR3 protein: ASSLTGARGWEQY

V gene: TRBV28
J gene: TRBJ2-7
CDR3 protein: ASSLWWETSYEQY

V gene: TRBV9
J gene: TRBJ1-5
CDR3 protein: ASSRQGGDQPQH

V gene: TRBV28
J gene: TRBJ1-2
CDR3 protein: ASSSRSGTGGYGYT

V gene: TRBV18
J gene: TRBJ1-6
CDR3 protein: ASSPPGYDSPLH

V gene: TRBV5-4
J gene: TRBJ2-5
CDR3 protein: ASSLQETQY

V gene: TRBV5-1
J gene: TRBJ2-3
CDR3 protein: ASSSGQGPRTDTQY

V gene: TRBV5-1
J gene: TRBJ2-3
CDR3 protein: ASSLGDRTDTQY

V gene: TRBV5-4
J gene: TRBJ1-4
CDR3 protein: ASSSGGWGNEKLF

V gene: TRBV7-9
J gene: TRBJ2-2
CDR3 protein: ASSRRRTDSGGELF

V gene: TRBV28
J gene: TRBJ1-1
CDR3 protein: ASSTRPGGAF

V gene: TRBV7-9
J gene: TRBJ1-1
CDR3 protein: ASSHAQDTEAF

V gene: TRBV15
J gene: TRBJ2-7
CDR3 protein: ATSRGEIYEQY

V gene: TRBV7-9
J gene: TRBJ2-1
CDR3 protein: ASSFYTGGAF

V gene: TRBV19
J gene: TRBJ1-1
CDR3 protein: ASSRTAQNTEAF

V gene: TRBV6-6
J gene: TRBJ2-7
CDR3 protein: ASSTGTRSYEQY

V gene: TRBV11-1
J gene: TRBJ2-7
CDR3 protein: ASSLGRGLYEQY

V gene: TRBV6-5
J gene: TRBJ2-7
CDR3 protein: ASSYRLAGEYEQY

V gene: TRBV27
J gene: TRBJ1-1
CDR3 protein: ASRLGQGRVTEAF

V gene: TRBV7-9
J gene: TRBJ2-7
CDR3 protein: SSSRESYEQY

V gene: TRBV7-2
J gene: TRBJ1-1
CDR3 protein: ASSSQGADTEAF

V gene: TRBV10-3
J gene: TRBJ2-7
CDR3 protein: AISESLDYEQY

V gene: TRBV6-5
J gene: TRBJ1-2
CDR3 protein: ASSRTGGVYGYT

V gene: TRBV2
J gene: TRBJ2-7
CDR3 protein: ASTRDRGDEQY

V gene: TRBV6-1
J gene: TRBJ1-2
CDR3 protein: ASFRGDRDFYT